The clone carrying this T cell receptor (beta chain) was seen more than once but under ten times. The record originates from a study of cytomegalovirus exposure and HLA in healthy donors. As for the study in general: A previous analysis identified around 120 million unique TCR beta sequences derived from some 170 million T cells.

It was with 60 Vbeta and 13 Jbeta primers that the PCR ran. The data were produced by immunoSEQ multiplex PCR, yet TCRdb's version contains in-frame clones alone and is incomplete. The sample carries 200,000 to 250,000 clones, approximately 82% recorded once. What was sequenced was PBMCs. This clonotype was obtained from a middle-aged woman in good health and CMV-seronegative.

CDR3 sequence: CASSGTESSYNEQFF. Here the CDR3 DNA reads TGTGCCAGCAGTGGGACAGAAAGCTCCTACAATGAGCAGTTCTTC. The chain has TRBV6-4 and TRBJ2-1, with D possibly TRBD1 on 6 matching bases. The CDR3 is made up of 15 amino acids. CDR1 MRHNA and CDR2 SNTAGT come from the germline V gene. Trimming left V 4 bases short and J 0 bases short, with 10 bases between.